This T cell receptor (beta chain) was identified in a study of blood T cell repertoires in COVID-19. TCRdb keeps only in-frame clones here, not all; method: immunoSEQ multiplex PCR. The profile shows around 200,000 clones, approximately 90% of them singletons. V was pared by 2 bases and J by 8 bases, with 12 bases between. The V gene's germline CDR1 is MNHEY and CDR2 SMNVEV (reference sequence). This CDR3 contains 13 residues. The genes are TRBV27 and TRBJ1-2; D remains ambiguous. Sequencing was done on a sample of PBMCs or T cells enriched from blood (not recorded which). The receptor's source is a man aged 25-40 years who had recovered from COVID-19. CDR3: CASSLAGSRGYTF. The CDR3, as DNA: TGTGCCAGCAGTTTAGCCGGGTCTAGGGGCTACACCTTC.